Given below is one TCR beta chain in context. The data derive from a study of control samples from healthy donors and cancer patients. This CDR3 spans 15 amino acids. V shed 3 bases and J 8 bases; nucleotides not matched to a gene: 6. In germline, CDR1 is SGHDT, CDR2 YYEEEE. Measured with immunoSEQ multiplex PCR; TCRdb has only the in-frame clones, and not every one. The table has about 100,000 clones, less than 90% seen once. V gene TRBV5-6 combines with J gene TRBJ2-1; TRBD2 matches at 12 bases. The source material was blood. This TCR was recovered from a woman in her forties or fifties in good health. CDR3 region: CASSYRTSGIHEQFF. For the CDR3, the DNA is TGTGCCAGCAGCTACCGGACTAGCGGGATCCATGAGCAGTTCTTC.